The rows below give T cell receptor beta chains drawn from one sample of a study of response to subunit inactivated influenza vaccine. One entry per CDR3 protein results from TCRdb running MiXCR on the RT-PCR reads. The repertoire holds over 650,000 distinct CDR3 sequences, with less than 20% as singletons. The source material was PBMCs from blood, sampled around 5 days after vaccination. The receptors here all came from a man aged 50-59 years who received an inactivated influenza vaccine. The CDR3 runs from the conserved cysteine through the conserved F or W. Fields, in order: J gene, CDR3 length, clone size, D gene, V gene, CDR3 protein, CDR3 DNA. The D gene is left open where the match is weak. Size tells how often a clone was seen (once, few, many) or the class of an expanded clone, and some rows leave it out.

TRBJ2-6,18,NA,NA,TRBV5-1,CASSLDPGKNSGANVLTF,TGCGCCAGCAGCTTGGATCCAGGAAAAAACTCTGGGGCCAACGTCCTGACTTTC
TRBJ2-7,15,few,TRBD1,TRBV15,CATSRDTGGSYEQYF,TGTGCCACCAGCAGGGACACAGGGGGTTCCTACGAGCAGTACTTC
TRBJ2-7,13,NA,TRBD1,TRBV20-1,CSVPDRVSYEQYF,TGCAGTGTCCCGGACAGGGTCTCCTACGAGCAGTACTTC
TRBJ2-3,15,many,TRBD2,TRBV20-1,CSASRLAGVTDTQYF,TGCAGTGCTAGTAGGCTAGCGGGAGTCACAGATACGCAGTATTTT
TRBJ1-1,15,NA,TRBD1,TRBV5-1,CASSDRTGIGTEAFF,TGCGCCAGCAGCGACCGGACAGGGATTGGCACTGAAGCTTTCTTT
TRBJ2-1,17,few,TRBD1,TRBV9,CASSAGQGVLSYNEQFF,TGTGCCAGCAGCGCAGGACAGGGGGTTTTATCCTACAATGAGCAGTTCTTC
TRBJ2-3,11,few,NA,TRBV3-1,CASQVLDTQYF,TGTGCCAGCCAGGTTCTAGATACGCAGTATTTT
TRBJ2-7,14,few,NA,TRBV6-2/TRBV6-3,CASSYRGQIYEQYF,TGTGCCAGCAGTTACCGTGGTCAGATCTACGAGCAGTACTTC
TRBJ2-7,14,NA,NA,TRBV7-8,CASSDRRRGYEQYF,TGTGCCAGCAGCGACCGTCGAAGGGGTTACGAGCAGTACTTC
TRBJ2-7,17,NA,TRBD2,TRBV28,CASKTPGLAGGGYEQYF,TGTGCCAGCAAAACCCCGGGACTAGCGGGGGGTGGGTACGAGCAGTACTTC
TRBJ2-3,13,NA,NA,TRBV20-1,CSAKTGSTDTQYF,TGCAGTGCCAAGACAGGTAGCACAGATACGCAGTATTTT
TRBJ2-3,15,NA,NA,TRBV5-1,CASSPLGHNTDTQYF,TGCGCCAGCAGCCCCCTCGGGCACAACACAGATACGCAGTATTTT
TRBJ2-5,15,NA,TRBD1,TRBV11-2,CASSLGTGGIKTQYF,TGTGCCAGCAGCTTAGGGACAGGGGGCATCAAGACCCAGTACTTC
TRBJ1-2,12,few,NA,TRBV29-1,CSVSAADYGYTF,TGCAGCGTTTCCGCGGCAGACTATGGCTACACCTTC
TRBJ1-4,16,NA,NA,TRBV4-1,CASSQVPTQGSEKLFF,TGCGCCAGCAGCCAAGTCCCAACCCAGGGAAGTGAAAAACTGTTTTTT
TRBJ1-5,17,few,NA,TRBV20-1,CSARVSSIIYSNQPQHF,TGCAGTGCTAGAGTCTCCAGCATCATTTATAGCAATCAGCCCCAGCATTTT
TRBJ2-7,14,few,NA,TRBV4-3,CASSQDSSPPGLYF,TGCGCCAGCAGCCAAGACTCGTCACCCCCGGGGCTGTACTTC
TRBJ2-2,14,NA,NA,TRBV12-3/TRBV12-4,CASRGFGEFGELFF,TGTGCCAGCAGGGGGTTCGGAGAGTTCGGGGAGCTGTTTTTT
TRBJ1-2,14,NA,NA,TRBV28,CASSAVGGVDGYTF,TGTGCCAGCAGCGCAGTTGGGGGGGTTGATGGCTACACCTTC
TRBJ2-5,15,NA,TRBD2,TRBV20-1,CSAPNRGGYQETQYF,TGCAGTGCTCCCAATCGCGGGGGGTACCAAGAGACCCAGTACTTC
TRBJ2-5,15,few,NA,TRBV27,CASSFSGQVRGAQYF,TGTGCCAGCAGTTTTTCCGGACAGGTTCGCGGGGCCCAGTACTTC
TRBJ2-1,16,many,TRBD2,TRBV5-1,CASSLARLAGINEQFF,TGCGCCAGCAGCTTGGCCCGTCTAGCGGGGATCAATGAGCAGTTCTTC
TRBJ2-2,16,once,TRBD2,TRBV6-1,CASNYQLAGAGGELFF,TGTGCCAGCAACTACCAGCTAGCGGGAGCAGGCGGGGAGCTGTTTTTT
TRBJ1-3,15,few,NA,TRBV10-3,CAISENSRSGNTIYF,TGTGCCATCAGTGAAAACAGCCGCTCTGGAAACACCATATATTTT
TRBJ2-2,16,NA,TRBD2,TRBV4-1,CASSQDQRGKAGELFF,TGCGCCAGCAGCCAAGATCAGCGGGGAAAGGCCGGGGAGCTGTTTTTT
TRBJ1-1,13,few,NA,TRBV5-5,CASSPDSFTEAFF,TGTGCCAGCAGCCCGGACAGTTTTACTGAAGCTTTCTTT
TRBJ2-7,15,few,NA,TRBV9,CASSAKSDALGEQYF,TGTGCCAGCAGCGCAAAATCGGACGCCCTGGGAGAGCAGTACTTC
TRBJ1-3,15,NA,NA,TRBV12-3/TRBV12-4,CASSLMGISGNTIYF,TGTGCCAGCAGTTTAATGGGGATCTCTGGAAACACCATATATTTT
TRBJ1-3,12,few,NA,TRBV12-3/TRBV12-4,CASSFVRNTIYF,TGTGCCAGCAGTTTTGTTCGAAACACCATATATTTT
TRBJ2-7,17,few,NA,TRBV6-5,CASSYSPLGGTSYEQYF,TGTGCCAGCAGTTACTCACCTCTTGGGGGGACTTCCTACGAGCAGTACTTC
TRBJ1-6,16,NA,NA,TRBV2,CASRLGPGMGGSPLHF,TGTGCCAGCAGGCTCGGACCCGGCATGGGGGGTTCACCCCTCCACTTT
TRBJ2-7,15,few,TRBD2,TRBV24-1,CATSDEASGISEQYF,TGTGCCACCAGTGACGAAGCTAGCGGGATTTCCGAGCAGTACTTC
TRBJ2-1,16,few,NA,TRBV4-2,CASSQDNVLSYNEQFF,TGTGCCAGCAGCCAAGATAATGTCCTATCCTACAATGAGCAGTTCTTC
TRBJ1-2,14,many,NA,TRBV7-2,CASSLGGGIYGYTF,TGTGCCAGCAGCTTAGGTGGCGGGATATATGGCTACACCTTC
TRBJ2-1,18,few,TRBD1,TRBV11-1,CASSSRLDRARLHNEQFF,TGTGCCAGCAGCTCGAGGCTTGACAGGGCCAGGTTACACAATGAGCAGTTCTTC
TRBJ2-1,14,NA,NA,TRBV20-1,CSAIRDPGITGQFF,TGCAGTGCTATCCGGGATCCCGGGATCACGGGACAGTTCTTC
TRBJ2-1,11,NA,NA,TRBV30,CAWSAYNEQFF,TGTGCCTGGAGTGCCTACAATGAGCAGTTCTTC